These 2 T cell receptor beta chains originate from one sample sequenced in a study of T-cell memory formation after mild COVID-19. TCRdb itself ran the 5' RACE reads through MiXCR, one entry per CDR3 protein. This sample has around 310,000 distinct CDR3 sequences, with around a sixth found just once. Sequenced material: PBMCs or a T cell subset sorted from them (not recorded which). These receptors all stem from a man aged 18 to 29 who had mild COVID-19 (a few samples of this study predate the infection). Cell type and time point are not known.

This clonotype was seen more than once but under ten times. J is TRBJ1-2 and V is TRBV20-1; 9 bases match TRBD1. Per the germline V gene, CDR1 is DFQATT and CDR2 is SNEGSKA (reference sequence). V lost 6 bases, J lost 7 bases, and 6 bases stayed unmatched. CDR3 length equals 12 residues. The DNA for the CDR3 is TGCAGTGCGCCCGGGACAGGGACTGGCTACACCTTC. It yields the protein CSAPGTGTGYTF.

V usage is TRBV7-8 and J usage is TRBJ2-2, with D perhaps matching TRBD2 (6 bases). Trimming took off 6 bases at V and 4 bases at J, with 18 bases between the two ends. Germline loops: CDR1 SGHVS, CDR2 FQNEAQ. The length of the CDR3 is 16 residues. The CDR3 nucleotides read TGTGCCAGCAGTTCGTTGTCTCAGCGGGCCACCGGGGAGCTGTTTTTT. The encoded protein is CASSSLSQRATGELFF.